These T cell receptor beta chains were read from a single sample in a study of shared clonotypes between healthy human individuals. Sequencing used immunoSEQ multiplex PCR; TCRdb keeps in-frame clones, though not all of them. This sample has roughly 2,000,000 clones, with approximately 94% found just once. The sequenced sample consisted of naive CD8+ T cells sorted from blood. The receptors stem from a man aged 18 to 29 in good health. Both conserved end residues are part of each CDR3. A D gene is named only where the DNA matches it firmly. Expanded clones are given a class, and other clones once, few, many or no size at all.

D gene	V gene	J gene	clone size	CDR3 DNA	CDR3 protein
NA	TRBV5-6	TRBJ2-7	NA	TGTGCCAGCAGCTCTGAAGCGGGTAGCTCCTACGAGCAGTACTTC	CASSSEAGSSYEQYF
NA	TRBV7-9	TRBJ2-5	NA	TGTGCCAGCAGCTTAGTTGGGCAGGGAGGTCACCAAGAGACCCAGTACTTC	CASSLVGQGGHQETQYF
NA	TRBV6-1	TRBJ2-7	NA	TGTGCCAGCAGTGTAGGGGGGGGAGAGCAGTACTTC	CASSVGGGEQYF
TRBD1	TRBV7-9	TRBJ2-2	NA	TGTGCCAGCAGCGCAGACAGGGGTTCCGGGGAGCTGTTTTTT	CASSADRGSGELFF
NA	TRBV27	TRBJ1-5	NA	TGTGCCAGCAGCTGGGGCTACAATCAGCCCCAGCATTTT	CASSWGYNQPQHF
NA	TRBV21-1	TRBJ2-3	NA	TGTGCCAGCAGCAAATTCCGGCGGGAGGCTCCTCCGGATACGCAGTATTTT	CASSKFRREAPPDTQYF
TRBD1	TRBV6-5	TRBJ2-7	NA	TGTGCCAGCAGTTCCGGGACAGGGGCCCACGAGCAGTACTTC	CASSSGTGAHEQYF
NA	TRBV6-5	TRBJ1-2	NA	TGTGCCACCCTAACCGGGGGACCCTATGGCTACACCTTC	CATLTGGPYGYTF
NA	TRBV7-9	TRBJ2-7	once	TGTGCCAGCAGCTTATGGAGCGACTCCTACGAGCAGTACTTC	CASSLWSDSYEQYF
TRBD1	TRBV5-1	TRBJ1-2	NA	TGCGCCAGCAGGGCCCCGGACAGGTCTGGCTACACCTTC	CASRAPDRSGYTF
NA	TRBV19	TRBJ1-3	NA	TGTGCCAGTAGTATCGGGACCGCCTTGGAAGGAAACACCATATATTTT	CASSIGTALEGNTIYF
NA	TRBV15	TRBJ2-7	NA	TGTGCCACCAGCCTACACAGGGGTTCGGGGGACGAGCAGTACTTC	CATSLHRGSGDEQYF
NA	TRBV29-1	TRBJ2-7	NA	TGCAGCGTCGTCCTTGGGGGGTACACCTACGAGCAGTACTTC	CSVVLGGYTYEQYF
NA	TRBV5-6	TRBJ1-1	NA	TGTGCCAGCAGCTTCAGGGGATGGGGCACTGAAGCTTTCTTT	CASSFRGWGTEAFF
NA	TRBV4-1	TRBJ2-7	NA	TGCGCCAGCAGCCAAGAGTCAGGCCTCTCCTACGAGCAGTACTTC	CASSQESGLSYEQYF
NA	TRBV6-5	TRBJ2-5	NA	TGTGCCAGCAGTTCCCCGGAGGAGACCCAGTACTTC	CASSSPEETQYF
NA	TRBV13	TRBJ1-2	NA	TGTGCCAGCAGCTCATGGGGATACAGGAGGCCCACCGACTATGGCTACACCTTC	CASSSWGYRRPTDYGYTF
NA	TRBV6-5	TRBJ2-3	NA	TGTGCCAGCAGTTACGATCCACAGACTAGCACAGATACGCAGTATTTT	CASSYDPQTSTDTQYF
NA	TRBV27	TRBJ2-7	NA	TGTGCCAGCAGTTTCCGGGACAATTACGAGCAGTACTTC	CASSFRDNYEQYF
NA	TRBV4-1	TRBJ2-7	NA	TGCGCCAGCAGCCCCGGGCAGAGCTCCTACGAGCAGTACTTC	CASSPGQSSYEQYF
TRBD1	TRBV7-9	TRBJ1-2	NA	TGTGCCAGCAGCTCGCCCGGGACAGCTAATAACTATGGCTACACCTTC	CASSSPGTANNYGYTF
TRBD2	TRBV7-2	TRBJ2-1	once	TGTGCCAGCAGCTTAGAAGTACTAGCGGGAGTAGTTTCCTACAATGAGCAGTTCTTC	CASSLEVLAGVVSYNEQFF
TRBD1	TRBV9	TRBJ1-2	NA	TGTGCCAGCAGCGGCGACGACAGGGGTGGTGGCTACACCTTC	CASSGDDRGGGYTF
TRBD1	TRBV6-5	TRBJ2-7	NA	TGTGCCAGCACTGGGACAGGGGGTGGCGAGCAGTACTTC	CASTGTGGGEQYF
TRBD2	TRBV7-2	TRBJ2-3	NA	TGTGCCAGCAGCTTAGATACTAGCGGCACAGATACGCAGTATTTT	CASSLDTSGTDTQYF
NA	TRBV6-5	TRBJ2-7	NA	TGTGCCAGCAGTTACTTAGGGGACCCCTACGAGCAGTACTTC	CASSYLGDPYEQYF
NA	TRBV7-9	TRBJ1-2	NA	TGTGCCAGCAGCACGACCCTCTCACAGGAATATGGCTACACCTTC	CASSTTLSQEYGYTF
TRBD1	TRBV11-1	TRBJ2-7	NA	TGTGCCAGCAGCTCCGGACAGGGGTACGAGCAGTACTTC	CASSSGQGYEQYF
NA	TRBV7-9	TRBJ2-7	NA	TGTGCCAGCAGCTCAGTCGGAGGGACAGCGATCTCCTACGAGCAGTACTTC	CASSSVGGTAISYEQYF
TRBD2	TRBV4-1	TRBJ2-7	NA	TGCGCCAGCAGCCAAGCCCTAGCGGGGTTCCCATACTCCTACGAGCAGTACTTC	CASSQALAGFPYSYEQYF
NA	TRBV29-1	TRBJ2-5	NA	TGCAGCGTTGAAGTGCCCGGGAGTTGGGAGACCCAGTACTTC	CSVEVPGSWETQYF